This passage covers 20 T cell receptor beta chains from one sample sequenced in a study of T-cell reconstitution after alpha-beta-depleted transplantation in children. The TCRbeta library incorporated unique molecular identifiers. TCRdb reprocessed the PCR reads via MiXCR and lists one record per CDR3 protein. The repertoire includes fewer than 250,000 distinct CDR3 sequences, over 15% of them detected once, and 35% to 50% sits in the top ten. Sequenced material: PBMCs, mostly from graft donor cells, taken 360 days after TCRalphabeta/CD19-depleted stem cell transplant. The receptor source for this set is a male patient aged 2-10 years who had a stem cell transplant for acute lymphoblastic leukemia, so the T cells may come from the graft donor.

This clonotype was recorded a few times. This chain links TRBV21-1 with TRBJ1-6; TRBD1 reflects the table's D call only, with no check against the DNA. TRBV21-1 corresponds to a pseudogene. This CDR3 comprises 12 residues. The CDR3: CASSGTTSPLHF. As DNA, the CDR3 is TGTGCCAGCAGCGGGACCACTTCACCCCTCCACTTT.

This clonotype was seen many times. V is TRBV4-3 and J is TRBJ2-1; either TRBD1 or TRBD2 may fit D (5 bases each). CDR1 LGHNA and CDR2 YSLEER come from the germline V gene. The CDR3 has 16 amino acids. Trimming cost V 0 bases and J 5 bases, with 14 bases left between them. The chain's CDR3 is CASSQEGDRPNNEQFF. DNA of the CDR3: TGCGCCAGCAGCCAAGAGGGGGACCGACCTAACAATGAGCAGTTCTTC.

The rearrangement uses TRBV4-3 and TRBJ2-1, with D tentatively TRBD2 (7 bases). Germline V gives CDR1 LGHNA, CDR2 YSLEER. Between the trimmed V and J ends, which lost 0 bases and 3 bases, there was a span of 15 bases. The CDR3 length is 17 residues. CDR3 protein: CASSQDGGGAFYNEQFF. CDR3 coding DNA: TGCGCCAGCAGCCAAGACGGAGGGGGGGCGTTCTACAATGAGCAGTTCTTC.

The chain is built from TRBV10-3 and TRBJ1-1; perhaps TRBD1 as D (5 bases). Germline V gene data show CDR1 as ENHRY and CDR2 as SYGVKD. V was pared by 8 bases and J by 3 bases, with 13 bases between. CDR3 length: 13 residues. The CDR3 region is CAIGGQGDTEAFF. The CDR3 bases are TGTGCCATCGGCGGGCAGGGCGACACTGAAGCTTTCTTT.

The rearrangement uses TRBV6-5 and TRBJ2-7, with D maybe TRBD1 (6 bases). The CDR3 totals 15 residues. CDR1 MNHEY and CDR2 SVGAGI come from the germline V gene. The V gene lost 5 bases and the J gene lost 1 base, with 15 bases spanning the gap. CDR3 in amino acids: CASSLIGQPSYEQYF. CDR3 nucleotides: TGTGCCAGCAGTCTAATCGGACAGCCATCCTACGAGCAGTACTTC.

This clonotype was observed at least ten times. This chain connects TRBV10-2 to TRBJ2-5, with TRBD2 matching 8 bases. Trimming removed 2 bases from V and 1 base from J; junction bases left unmatched: 3. The CDR3 sequence is 15 residues long. Germline assignment: CDR1 WSHSY and CDR2 SAAADI. The CDR3 spells CASSELAGGQETQYF. CDR3 nucleotide sequence: TGCGCCAGCAGTGAGCTGGCGGGGGGCCAAGAGACCCAGTACTTC.

As DNA, the CDR3 is TGCAGTGCTAGAGGCGGGGGTACGCAGTATTTT. Translating it yields CSARGGGTQYF. V is TRBV20-1 and J is TRBJ2-3; TRBD2 aligns across 7 bases. J lost 8 bases, V lost 1 base, and 0 bases had no gene match. Germline assignment: CDR1 DFQATT and CDR2 SNEGSKA (reference sequence). The CDR3 covers 11 residues.

The genes are TRBV6-2 or TRBV6-3 and TRBJ2-7; D is possibly TRBD2 (7 bases). Germline CDR1 reads MNHEY; CDR2 reads SVGEGT. CDR3 length equals 16 residues. Trimming took 6 bases from V and 1 from J, leaving 19 bases between them. This chain's CDR3 is CASSEPGGRRSYEQYF. The CDR3 nucleotides are TGTGCCAGCAGCGAACCCGGGGGGCGCAGGTCCTACGAGCAGTACTTC.

This clonotype showed up many times. This chain joins TRBV20-1 and TRBJ2-7; tentative D call: TRBD1 (5 bases). V was pared by 6 bases and J by 3 bases, with 12 bases between. The germline V gene encodes CDR1 DFQATT and CDR2 SNEGSKA (reference sequence). The CDR3 is 12 amino acids. CDR3 protein: CSAKGQGYEQYF. Written as DNA, the CDR3 is TGCAGTGCAAAGGGGCAGGGCTACGAGCAGTACTTC.

This clonotype was observed many times. J is TRBJ1-1 and V is TRBV20-1; perhaps TRBD1 as D (5 bases). The germline CDR1 and CDR2 sequences are DFQATT and SNEGSKA (reference sequence). Between the trimmed V and J ends, which lost 4 bases and 0 bases, there was a span of 15 bases. The CDR3 is 15 amino acids. This chain's CDR3 is CSATPGPSMNTEAFF. CDR3 in DNA: TGCAGTGCTACCCCGGGACCAAGTATGAACACTGAAGCTTTCTTT.

This clonotype was seen a handful of times. This sequence joins TRBV5-1 and TRBJ2-5; 10 bases match TRBD2. The V gene end was trimmed by 6 bases and the J gene end by 4 bases; junction bases not matched to a gene: 15. Germline CDR1 is SGHRS and CDR2 is YFSETQ. This CDR3 contains 17 residues. CDR3 sequence (DNA): TGCGCCAGCACCCCATTTAGCGGGGGGCCGGATGGAGAGACCCAGTACTTC. Amino acid sequence: CASTPFSGGPDGETQYF.

V gene TRBV11-2 combines with J gene TRBJ2-5; 8 positions match TRBD2. This CDR3 contains 17 residues. CDR1 is SGHAT and CDR2 is FQNNGV in the germline V gene. V dropped 3 bases and J dropped 4; count of bases not matched to a gene: 13. The CDR3, as DNA: TGTGCCAGCAGCTTCAATTTCTTAACTAGCGGTGGAGAGACCCAGTACTTC. Its protein is CASSFNFLTSGGETQYF.

V usage is TRBV6-2 or TRBV6-3 and J usage is TRBJ2-7; D is possibly TRBD1 (6 bases). The CDR3 has 13 amino acids. Per germline, CDR1 MNHEY and CDR2 SVGEGT. With 5 bases removed from V and 1 base from J, the gap between germline ends came to 9 bases. The CDR3 loop reads CASSITGSYEQYF. The CDR3 DNA sequence: TGTGCCAGCAGTATAACAGGGTCCTACGAGCAGTACTTC.

The chain employs TRBV2 and TRBJ2-7; D is unclear. V was shortened by 10 bases and J by 3 bases, with 19 bases between the two germline ends. Germline V gives CDR1 SNHLY, CDR2 FYNNEI. The CDR3 is made up of 14 amino acids. CDR3 residues: CATRIPDGYYEQYF. Written as DNA, the CDR3 is TGTGCCACACGCATACCGGACGGTTACTACGAGCAGTACTTC.

The V gene is TRBV6-2 or TRBV6-3, the J gene TRBJ2-2; 11 nucleotides align to TRBD2. Germline trimming cut 6 bases from V and 3 bases from J; bases unmatched to any gene: 6. The CDR3 is 16 amino acids. Germline CDR1 MNHEY, CDR2 SVGEGT. The chain's CDR3 is CASRILAGADTGELFF. The CDR3 DNA follows: TGTGCCAGCAGAATACTAGCGGGGGCCGACACCGGGGAGCTGTTTTTT.

The chain joins TRBV12-3 or TRBV12-4 to TRBJ2-1; TRBD1 agrees at 10 bases. Trimming took 5 bases from V and 4 from J; bases not matched to a gene: 5. This CDR3 region has 15 residues. The CDR3 loop is CASSPPGQGYNEQFF. The CDR3 DNA follows: TGTGCCAGCAGTCCTCCGGGACAGGGGTACAATGAGCAGTTCTTC.

This clonotype was seen only a few times. The V and J genes are TRBV27 and TRBJ1-6; TRBD1 is a possible D gene (5 bases). The CDR3 consists of 18 residues. Germline V CDR1 and CDR2: MNHEY, SMNVEV (reference sequence). V gave up 0 bases and J gave up 2 bases, with 14 bases separating them. The DNA of the CDR3 is TGTGCCAGCAGTTTATCGATCCCAGGGAGTGCCTATAATTCACCCCTCCACTTT. Translated, it gives CASSLSIPGSAYNSPLHF.

The chain joins TRBV7-8 to TRBJ2-2; D possibly corresponds to TRBD2 (5 bases). V was pared by 4 bases and J by 6 bases, with 15 bases between. The CDR3 is made up of 15 amino acids. Per germline, CDR1 SGHVS and CDR2 FQNEAQ. CDR3 amino acids: CASSSNGVVAGELFF. The CDR3 DNA reads TGTGCCAGCAGCTCTAACGGGGTGGTTGCCGGGGAGCTGTTTTTT. The entire variable domain, with the rest obtained from reference TRBV7-8 and TRBJ2-2, is as follows: GAGVSQSPRYKVAKRGQDVALRCDPISGHVSLFWYQQALGQGPEFLTYFQNEAQLDKSGLPSDRFFAERPEGSVSTLKIQRTQQEDSAVYLCASSSNGVVAGELFFGEGSRLTVL.

V and J are TRBV4-2 and TRBJ2-6, with a tentative D call TRBD1 (6 bases). The CDR3 is 17 residues long. Trimming removed 4 bases at V and 0 bases at J, with 13 bases between. Germline V CDR1 and CDR2: LGHNA, YNFKEQ. Here the CDR3 reads CASSRDTGPSGANVLTF. The CDR3 DNA sequence: TGTGCCAGCAGCCGGGACACGGGCCCCTCTGGGGCCAACGTCCTGACTTTC.

The chain couples TRBV4-2 to TRBJ2-1, with D perhaps assigned TRBD1 or TRBD2 (6 bases each). The CDR3 consists of 19 residues. CDR1 and CDR2 (germline): LGHNA, YNFKEQ. V was clipped by 4 bases and J by 0 bases, with 22 bases between them. CDR3: CASSPSGVGAHSSYNEQFF. The DNA for the CDR3 is TGTGCCAGCAGCCCATCGGGAGTGGGGGCCCATAGCTCCTACAATGAGCAGTTCTTC.